This is a list of T cell receptor beta chains from one sample in a study of graft-versus-host responses after intestinal transplantation. TCRdb's copy holds only in-frame clones and misses some; the assay was immunoSEQ multiplex PCR. Altogether some 96,000 clones are present, more than 85% being singletons, with the ten largest covering around 0.98%. For these TCRs, the target antigens are not known. Sequenced material: unstimulated CD4+ T cells sorted from spleen or lymph node cells, taken before transplant. The receptors come from a human donor who was the organ donor for an intestinal transplant. Both conserved end residues are part of each CDR3. Fields, in order: D gene, J gene, clone size, V gene, CDR3 DNA, CDR3 protein. D genes are given only for firm matches. Clone sizes are given selectively: once, few, many, or a class where the clone is expanded.

D gene: NA
J gene: TRBJ1-5
clone size: NA
V gene: TRBV15
CDR3 DNA: TGTGCCACCAGCGAGTCCTCTTGGGGTCAGCCCCAGCATTTT
CDR3 protein: CATSESSWGQPQHF

D gene: TRBD1
J gene: TRBJ2-1
clone size: NA
V gene: TRBV5-5
CDR3 DNA: TGTGCCAGCAGCCGGGGACAGGGGATGTACAATGAGCAGTTCTTC
CDR3 protein: CASSRGQGMYNEQFF

D gene: TRBD2
J gene: TRBJ2-5
clone size: NA
V gene: TRBV4-2
CDR3 DNA: TGTGCCAGCAGCCAAGTCTTAGCGGGGGAAGAGACCCAGTACTTC
CDR3 protein: CASSQVLAGEETQYF

D gene: NA
J gene: TRBJ1-2
clone size: NA
V gene: TRBV5-6
CDR3 DNA: TGTGCCAGCAGCTCAAGGGAGGCCAGGGCGGGTGGCTACACCTTC
CDR3 protein: CASSSREARAGGYTF

D gene: NA
J gene: TRBJ1-5
clone size: NA
V gene: TRBV28
CDR3 DNA: TGTGCCAGCAGTTTATACGTAGGGGGTTCAAGTTCGGGGTCAGGCCAGCATTTT
CDR3 protein: CASSLYVGGSSSGSGQHF

D gene: NA
J gene: TRBJ1-6
clone size: NA
V gene: TRBV28
CDR3 DNA: TGTGCCAGCAGATCCCCATACCCCTATAATTCACCCCTCCACTTT
CDR3 protein: CASRSPYPYNSPLHF

D gene: NA
J gene: TRBJ1-2
clone size: NA
V gene: TRBV10-3
CDR3 DNA: TGTGCCATCAGTGAGCCGGTGGGGAAAGCTAACTATGGCTACACCTTC
CDR3 protein: CAISEPVGKANYGYTF

D gene: NA
J gene: TRBJ2-7
clone size: NA
V gene: TRBV28
CDR3 DNA: TGTGCCAGCAGAATCCAGGGCCCCCCGACGACCTACGAGCAGTACTTC
CDR3 protein: CASRIQGPPTTYEQYF

D gene: TRBD1
J gene: TRBJ2-7
clone size: NA
V gene: TRBV10-3
CDR3 DNA: TGTGCCATCAGTTTCGACAGGGTTGGGGCCGAGCAGTACTTC
CDR3 protein: CAISFDRVGAEQYF

D gene: NA
J gene: TRBJ2-5
clone size: NA
V gene: TRBV28
CDR3 DNA: TGTGCCAGCATCCAGAGGGGTCTAAGGAAAGAGACCCAGTACTTC
CDR3 protein: CASIQRGLRKETQYF

D gene: TRBD1
J gene: TRBJ1-1
clone size: many
V gene: TRBV28
CDR3 DNA: TGTGCCAGCAGTCCAACAGGGGGTGGTATGAACACTGAAGCTTTCTTT
CDR3 protein: CASSPTGGGMNTEAFF

D gene: NA
J gene: TRBJ1-1
clone size: once
V gene: TRBV6-6
CDR3 DNA: TGTGCCAGCAGAAAGACCGGGCCGGGTGATGCTTTCTTT
CDR3 protein: CASRKTGPGDAFF

D gene: NA
J gene: TRBJ1-2
clone size: few
V gene: TRBV6-6
CDR3 DNA: TGTGCCAGCAGCCCTTCAGGGGATGGCTACACCTTC
CDR3 protein: CASSPSGDGYTF

D gene: NA
J gene: TRBJ1-1
clone size: NA
V gene: TRBV28
CDR3 DNA: TGTGCCAGCAGTTCCGGTAAGGCGGGTTACACTGAAGCTTTCTTT
CDR3 protein: CASSSGKAGYTEAFF

D gene: NA
J gene: TRBJ2-5
clone size: NA
V gene: TRBV4-2
CDR3 DNA: TGTGCCAGCAGCCTAGCGGCTAACCAAGAGACCCAGTACTTC
CDR3 protein: CASSLAANQETQYF

D gene: NA
J gene: TRBJ2-2
clone size: NA
V gene: TRBV5-6
CDR3 DNA: TGTGCCAGCAGCTTCCGCGGGGAGCTGTTTTTT
CDR3 protein: CASSFRGELFF

D gene: TRBD1
J gene: TRBJ1-4
clone size: NA
V gene: TRBV28
CDR3 DNA: TGTGCCAGCAGACCCCAGGGGGCTAATAGAGGTGAAAAACTGTTTTTT
CDR3 protein: CASRPQGANRGEKLFF

D gene: NA
J gene: TRBJ2-5
clone size: NA
V gene: TRBV2
CDR3 DNA: TGTGCCAGCAGCACGGGGAATCTCAAGACCCAGTACTTC
CDR3 protein: CASSTGNLKTQYF

D gene: NA
J gene: TRBJ2-7
clone size: NA
V gene: TRBV11-1
CDR3 DNA: TGTGCCAGCAGCAGCAGGTCTTGGGACGAGCAGTACTTC
CDR3 protein: CASSSRSWDEQYF

D gene: TRBD1
J gene: TRBJ2-1
clone size: NA
V gene: TRBV29-1
CDR3 DNA: TGCAGCGTTCTGGACAGGGGGAACACCTACAATGAGCAGTTCTTC
CDR3 protein: CSVLDRGNTYNEQFF

D gene: NA
J gene: TRBJ2-2
clone size: NA
V gene: TRBV14
CDR3 DNA: TGTGCCAGCAGCCTCTTCTTACTCCGGCCGGGGGAGCTGTTTTTT
CDR3 protein: CASSLFLLRPGELFF

D gene: NA
J gene: TRBJ1-5
clone size: NA
V gene: TRBV6-1
CDR3 DNA: TGTGCCAGCAGGGGGGGGCAGCCCCAGCATTTT
CDR3 protein: CASRGGQPQHF

D gene: NA
J gene: TRBJ1-1
clone size: NA
V gene: TRBV6-4
CDR3 DNA: TGTGCCAGCAGCGTCAGTACAGGGAACACTGAAGCTTTCTTT
CDR3 protein: CASSVSTGNTEAFF

D gene: NA
J gene: TRBJ1-5
clone size: NA
V gene: TRBV28
CDR3 DNA: TGTGCCAGCAGTTTAAGGTCGGCCAACAATCAGCCCCAGCATTTT
CDR3 protein: CASSLRSANNQPQHF

D gene: NA
J gene: TRBJ1-2
clone size: NA
V gene: TRBV5-1
CDR3 DNA: TGCGCCAGCAGCCCGGACCGAGCTAACTATGGCTACACCTTC
CDR3 protein: CASSPDRANYGYTF

D gene: TRBD2
J gene: TRBJ2-2
clone size: once
V gene: TRBV16
CDR3 DNA: TGTGCCAGCAGCCCGGGGGGGCCGGACACCGGGGAGCTGTTTTTT
CDR3 protein: CASSPGGPDTGELFF

D gene: TRBD1
J gene: TRBJ1-2
clone size: NA
V gene: TRBV30
CDR3 DNA: TGTGCCTGGAGTCAGTCAGGGGGCTATGGCTACACCTTC
CDR3 protein: CAWSQSGGYGYTF

D gene: NA
J gene: TRBJ1-1
clone size: NA
V gene: TRBV2
CDR3 DNA: TGTGCCAGCGTAAGAGACAGATTGAACACTGAAGCTTTCTTT
CDR3 protein: CASVRDRLNTEAFF

D gene: TRBD2
J gene: TRBJ2-3
clone size: NA
V gene: TRBV9
CDR3 DNA: TGTGCCAGCAGCGTTAGCGGGGGGGCCGCAGATACGCAGTATTTT
CDR3 protein: CASSVSGGAADTQYF

D gene: TRBD1
J gene: TRBJ2-7
clone size: NA
V gene: TRBV19
CDR3 DNA: TGTGCCAGTAGTAGGACAGGGGGTTCAATGGGGGAGCAGTACTTC
CDR3 protein: CASSRTGGSMGEQYF

D gene: TRBD1
J gene: TRBJ2-5
clone size: once
V gene: TRBV4-1
CDR3 DNA: TGCGCCAGCAGCCAGCGGCGGCTGGGACAGGGGGAGACCCAGTACTTC
CDR3 protein: CASSQRRLGQGETQYF